This TCR beta chain was recorded in a study of blood T cells in healthy people across ages. Regarding the study as a whole: Older age coincided with a roughly linear decline in TCR beta diversity per million T cells.

This clonotype was found a few times. What it recognizes is unknown. Germline CDR1 MGHRA, CDR2 YSYEKL. The CDR3 loop spans 15 amino acids. Trimming removed 1 base at V and 1 base at J, with 10 bases between. Extraction of total RNA produced a minimum of 5 micrograms from each sample. A second 7 to 11 cycle PCR used barcoded and J-beta primers. From each sample, at least 3 million paired-end reads containing CDR3 were obtained. TCRdb analysed the 5' RACE reads with MiXCR anew, one entry per CDR3 protein. The repertoire consists of under 750,000 distinct CDR3 sequences, with roughly 48% occurring once and the leading ten covering about 26%.

The sequencing sample was made of blood. The rearrangement uses TRBV4-1 and TRBJ1-2; no clear D gene. The source is an older man in good health. The CDR3 sequence: CASSQGPYNNYGYTF. Written as DNA, the CDR3 is TGCGCCAGCAGCCAAGGACCTTACAATAACTATGGCTACACCTTC.